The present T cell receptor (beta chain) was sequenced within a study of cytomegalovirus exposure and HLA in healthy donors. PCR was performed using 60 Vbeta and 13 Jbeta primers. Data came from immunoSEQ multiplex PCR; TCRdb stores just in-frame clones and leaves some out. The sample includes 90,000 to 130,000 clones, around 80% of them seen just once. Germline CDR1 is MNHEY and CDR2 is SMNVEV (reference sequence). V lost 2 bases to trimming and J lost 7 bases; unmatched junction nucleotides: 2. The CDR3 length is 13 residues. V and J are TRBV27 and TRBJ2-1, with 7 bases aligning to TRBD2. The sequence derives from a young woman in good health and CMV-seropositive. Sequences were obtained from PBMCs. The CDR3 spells CASSLQGGNEQFF. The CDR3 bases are TGTGCCAGCAGTTTACAGGGAGGGAATGAGCAGTTCTTC.